The TCR beta chain under discussion was sequenced for a study of shared clonotypes between healthy human individuals. Genomic DNA belonging to each subset was distributed in equal measure over several immunoSEQ plates. The assay was immunoSEQ multiplex PCR, and TCRdb's table has in-frame clones only and misses some. This sample yields 400,000 to 600,000 clones, of which about four fifths are seen a single time; less than 15% belongs to the top ten. Germline V gene lookup returns CDR1 LNHDA and CDR2 SQIVND (reference sequence). V shed 5 bases and J shed 0 bases, with 11 bases lying between them. The CDR3 totals 14 residues.

The sequenced sample consisted of PBMCs. This chain connects TRBV19 to TRBJ2-7, with D tentatively TRBD2 (5 bases). This TCR was recovered from a woman in her thirties or forties in good health. Some clones in this sample may be carry-over from other donors' samples. CDR3 coding DNA: TGTGCCAGTAGTCCCGGACTCCTCTCCTACGAGCAGTACTTC. Translation: CASSPGLLSYEQYF.